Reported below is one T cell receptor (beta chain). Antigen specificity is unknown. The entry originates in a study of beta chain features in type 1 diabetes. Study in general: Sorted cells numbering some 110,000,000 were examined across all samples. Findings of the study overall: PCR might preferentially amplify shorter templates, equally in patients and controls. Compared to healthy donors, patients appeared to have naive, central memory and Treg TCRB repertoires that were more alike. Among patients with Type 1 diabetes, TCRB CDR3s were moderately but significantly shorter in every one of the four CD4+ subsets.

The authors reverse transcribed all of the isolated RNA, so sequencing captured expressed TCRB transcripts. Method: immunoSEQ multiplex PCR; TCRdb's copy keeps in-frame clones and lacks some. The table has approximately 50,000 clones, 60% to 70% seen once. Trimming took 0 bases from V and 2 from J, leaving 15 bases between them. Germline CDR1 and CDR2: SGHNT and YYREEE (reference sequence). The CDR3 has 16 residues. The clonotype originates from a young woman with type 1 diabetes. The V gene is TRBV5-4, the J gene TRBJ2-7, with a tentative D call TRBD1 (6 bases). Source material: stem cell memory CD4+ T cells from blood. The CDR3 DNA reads TGTGCCAGCAGCTTGGCCTGGGCAGGGGCGGCCTACGAGCAGTACTTC. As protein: CASSLAWAGAAYEQYF.